A selection of T cell receptor beta chains follows, all from one sample in a study of CD8 T cells in ankylosing spondylitis. TCRdb processed the 5' RACE reads anew with MiXCR; each CDR3 protein has one entry. This table holds tens of thousands of distinct CDR3 sequences, 9.5% to 11% found once. The sample was blood, either unsorted or a sorted T cell fraction (not recorded which). The receptor source for this set is a male donor with ankylosing spondylitis or in good health (not recorded which). Each CDR3 is given with its conserved first and last residue. Fields, in order: J gene, D gene, V gene, clone size, CDR3 protein, CDR3 DNA. The D gene is left open where the match is weak. Some rows have no size entry. The others give once, few or many, or a class for an expanded clone.

J: TRBJ2-3
D: NA
V: TRBV19
size: few
CDR3: CASSIGRSTDTQYF
DNA: TGTGCCAGTAGTATAGGACGGAGCACAGATACGCAGTATTTT

J: TRBJ2-3
D: NA
V: TRBV5-1
size: many
CDR3: CASSLGDHREWAQYF
DNA: TGCGCCAGCAGCTTGGGAGACCACAGGGAATGGGCGCAGTATTTT

J: TRBJ2-2
D: TRBD2
V: TRBV20-1
size: few
CDR3: CSARRASGGVNTGELFF
DNA: TGCAGTGCTAGAAGGGCTAGCGGGGGGGTTAACACCGGGGAGCTGTTTTTT

J: TRBJ2-1
D: NA
V: TRBV9
size: many
CDR3: CASSPREGNEQFF
DNA: TGTGCCAGCAGCCCTCGAGAGGGCAATGAGCAGTTCTTC

J: TRBJ1-5
D: TRBD1
V: TRBV19
size: many
CDR3: CASSMGTGFREPQHF
DNA: TGTGCCAGTAGTATGGGGACAGGGTTTCGGGAGCCCCAGCATTTT

J: TRBJ2-7
D: NA
V: TRBV12-3/TRBV12-4
size: few
CDR3: CASSGGSVGEQYF
DNA: TGTGCCAGCTCCGGGGGAAGTGTTGGGGAGCAGTACTTC

J: TRBJ2-1
D: TRBD2
V: TRBV12-3/TRBV12-4
size: NA
CDR3: CASSPGGEQFF
DNA: TGTGCCAGCAGTCCGGGGGGTGAGCAGTTCTTC

J: TRBJ1-5
D: TRBD1
V: TRBV6-1
size: few
CDR3: CASKNEGASDQPQHF
DNA: TGTGCCAGCAAAAACGAGGGGGCGTCGGATCAGCCCCAGCATTTT

J: TRBJ2-3
D: NA
V: TRBV5-1
size: many
CDR3: CASSLNPPGGSDTQYF
DNA: TGCGCCAGCAGCCTCAACCCTCCTGGGGGATCAGATACGCAGTATTTT

J: TRBJ2-6
D: NA
V: TRBV5-1
size: many
CDR3: CASSLAGAGANVLTF
DNA: TGCGCCAGCAGCTTGGCAGGGGCTGGGGCCAACGTCCTGACTTTC

J: TRBJ1-2
D: NA
V: TRBV12-3/TRBV12-4
size: many
CDR3: CASSAGPYGYTF
DNA: TGTGCCAGCAGCGCCGGGCCCTATGGCTACACCTTC

J: TRBJ2-2
D: NA
V: TRBV5-1
size: NA
CDR3: CASSDVVTANTGELFF
DNA: TGCGCCAGCAGTGACGTGGTGACAGCGAACACCGGGGAGCTGTTTTTT

J: TRBJ2-5
D: TRBD2
V: TRBV29-1
size: few
CDR3: CSVAGLVETQYF
DNA: TGCAGCGTGGCGGGACTAGTTGAGACCCAGTACTTC

J: TRBJ2-5
D: NA
V: TRBV10-3
size: few
CDR3: CAIRAAGGETQYF
DNA: TGTGCCATCAGAGCGGCGGGTGGAGAGACCCAGTACTTC

J: TRBJ2-2
D: TRBD1
V: TRBV5-1
size: NA
CDR3: CASSARGREAGELFF
DNA: TGCGCCAGCAGCGCCAGGGGGCGAGAAGCCGGGGAGCTGTTTTTT

J: TRBJ2-5
D: TRBD1
V: TRBV12-3/TRBV12-4
size: many
CDR3: CASSFDRVRETQYF
DNA: TGTGCCAGCAGTTTCGACAGGGTCAGGGAGACCCAGTACTTC

J: TRBJ2-7
D: NA
V: TRBV20-1
size: many
CDR3: CSATRDDYEQYF
DNA: TGCAGTGCTACCCGCGACGACTACGAGCAGTACTTC

J: TRBJ1-5
D: NA
V: TRBV7-8
size: many
CDR3: CASSLYRVSNQPQHF
DNA: TGTGCCAGCAGCTTATACAGGGTCAGCAATCAGCCCCAGCATTTT

J: TRBJ2-1
D: NA
V: TRBV7-6
size: many
CDR3: CASSPNEGGYNEQFF
DNA: TGTGCCAGCAGCCCCAACGAAGGGGGCTACAATGAGCAGTTCTTC

J: TRBJ2-3
D: NA
V: TRBV27
size: NA
CDR3: CATRNQGTTQYF
DNA: TGTGCCACCCGCAATCAAGGGACTACGCAGTATTTT

J: TRBJ1-1
D: TRBD1
V: TRBV13
size: many
CDR3: CASSLGGQGTTEAFF
DNA: TGTGCCAGCAGCTTAGGGGGACAGGGGACCACTGAAGCTTTCTTT

J: TRBJ2-1
D: NA
V: TRBV20-1
size: NA
CDR3: CSAKGQNSYNEQFF
DNA: TGCAGCGCTAAAGGACAGAATTCCTACAATGAGCAGTTCTTC

J: TRBJ2-1
D: TRBD2
V: TRBV20-1
size: NA
CDR3: CSAGWRTSGGRVSYNEQFF
DNA: TGCAGTGCAGGCTGGAGGACTAGCGGGGGGCGGGTATCCTACAATGAGCAGTTCTTC

J: TRBJ2-1
D: TRBD1
V: TRBV11-2
size: many
CDR3: CASSLFGTGFVEQFF
DNA: TGTGCCAGCAGCTTATTCGGGACAGGGTTTGTTGAGCAGTTCTTC

J: TRBJ2-5
D: NA
V: TRBV3-1
size: many
CDR3: CASSQGAELYQETQYF
DNA: TGTGCCAGCAGCCAAGGAGCAGAGTTGTACCAAGAGACCCAGTACTTC

J: TRBJ2-1
D: NA
V: TRBV6-1
size: few
CDR3: CASSEDPPGEQFF
DNA: TGTGCCAGCAGTGAGGACCCTCCGGGCGAGCAGTTCTTC

J: TRBJ2-7
D: TRBD1
V: TRBV10-3
size: many
CDR3: CATIPGTDYEQYF
DNA: TGTGCCACAATTCCCGGGACAGACTACGAGCAGTACTTC

J: TRBJ2-1
D: NA
V: TRBV4-2
size: many
CDR3: CASSQGSRAGRLHEQFF
DNA: TGTGCCAGCAGCCAAGGTTCTAGGGCGGGGCGCCTCCATGAGCAGTTCTTC

J: TRBJ1-2
D: TRBD1
V: TRBV5-1
size: many
CDR3: CASSTSGQVHGYTF
DNA: TGCGCCAGCAGCACTTCCGGACAGGTCCATGGCTACACCTTC

J: TRBJ1-1
D: TRBD1
V: TRBV12-3/TRBV12-4
size: many
CDR3: CASSLLSPGGEVSTEAFF
DNA: TGTGCCAGCAGTTTATTATCGCCAGGGGGCGAGGTATCCACTGAAGCTTTCTTT

J: TRBJ2-5
D: NA
V: TRBV2
size: few
CDR3: CASTGLSGTQYF
DNA: TGTGCCAGCACTGGACTATCGGGGACCCAGTACTTC

J: TRBJ1-2
D: NA
V: TRBV5-1
size: many
CDR3: CASSLEWTSGYTF
DNA: TGCGCCAGCAGCTTGGAGTGGACGTCGGGCTACACCTTC

J: TRBJ2-7
D: TRBD1
V: TRBV7-2
size: NA
CDR3: CASSDPGQGIDEQYF
DNA: TGTGCCAGCAGCGATCCGGGACAGGGGATAGACGAGCAGTACTTC

J: TRBJ1-6
D: NA
V: TRBV7-2
size: NA
CDR3: CASSSKRETGGSPLHF
DNA: TGTGCCAGCAGCAGTAAAAGGGAGACAGGTGGTTCACCCCTCCACTTT

J: TRBJ2-3
D: NA
V: TRBV6-5
size: many
CDR3: CASRTPTDTQYF
DNA: TGTGCCAGCAGAACTCCCACAGATACGCAGTATTTT